Sequencing of this T cell receptor (beta chain) was carried out in a study of blood T cell repertoires in COVID-19. The wider study: Some COVID-19 samples were acute and others convalescent; all came from the United States, Italy and Spain. T cells, B-cell-depleted T cells, or PBMCs supplied cDNA or gDNA.

Authors' methods: Using reference gene primer amplification, nucleated cell counts were estimated. Profiling relied on immunoSEQ multiplex PCR, and the TCRdb table lists in-frame clones only, not all of them. V and J calls and clone size are as listed in that table; D and trimming were resolved from the DNA. The table includes just under 350,000 clones, around nine tenths detected once. The sequenced material came from peripheral blood. The sequence derives from a woman aged 18-29 years who had recovered from COVID-19.

The DNA of the CDR3 is TGTGCCAGCAGCGTAGGGCAGGGCCCAGAGACCCAGTACTTC. Its protein product is CASSVGQGPETQYF. The chain carries TRBV9 and TRBJ2-5; D may be TRBD1 (5 bases). V was pared by 0 bases and J by 4 bases, with 10 bases between. The CDR3 is 14 amino acids. Germline assignment: CDR1 SGDLS and CDR2 YYNGEE.